Below are 8 T cell receptor beta chains sequenced from a single sample in a study of post-analysis software for immune sequencing data. For these receptors, no antigen is known. Unique molecular identifiers featured in each of the TCR beta cDNA libraries. Using its own MiXCR run on the PCR reads, TCRdb lists one record per CDR3 protein. The table includes under 200,000 distinct CDR3 sequences, about 30% detected once. Findings and limits, study-wide: Included in a set of five TRBV segments more frequent in patients than controls were TRBV5-6, TRBV5-1 and TRBV20-1.

The sample was blood. The receptors shown here come from a girl under 18 with multiple sclerosis.

This clonotype was recorded at least ten times. The CDR3 DNA reads TGTGCCAGCAGCCCGTCGGGGGCGGAAGGCTACACCTTC. It is translated as CASSPSGAEGYTF. J is TRBJ1-2 and V is TRBV7-3, with D tentatively TRBD1 (6 bases). The CDR3 runs to 13 residues. The germline V and J ends were trimmed by 5 bases and 8 bases, with 15 bases remaining between them. CDR1 is SGHTA and CDR2 is FQGTGA in the germline V gene.

V is TRBV13 and J is TRBJ1-4, with 11 bases identical to TRBD1. Germline values: CDR1 PRHDT, CDR2 FYEKMQ (reference sequence). The CDR3 covers 18 residues. V trimming: 5 bases; J trimming: 0 bases; junction bases outside the gene matches: 8. The chain's CDR3 is CASSGRDRGVATNEKLFF. In DNA, the CDR3 is TGTGCCAGCAGCGGACGGGACAGGGGGGTTGCAACTAATGAAAAACTGTTTTTT.

This clonotype turned up a few times. This chain links TRBV2 with TRBJ2-7; 8 bases map to TRBD2. Unmatched junction bases numbered 7, after V lost 6 bases and J lost 0 bases. Germline V gene lookup returns CDR1 SNHLY and CDR2 FYNNEI. This CDR3 spans 15 amino acids. The CDR3 region is CASRLGGTSSYEQYF. Written as DNA, the CDR3 is TGTGCCAGCAGACTTGGGGGGACTAGCTCCTACGAGCAGTACTTC.

The chain is built from TRBV5-1 and TRBJ2-5, with D perhaps matching TRBD2 (6 bases). The tail of the sequence fits TRBJ2-7 better, so the J call may be wrong. The CDR3 runs to 14 residues. Germline lookup yields CDR1 SGHRS and CDR2 YFSETQ. CDR3 region: CASSLGGKGNEQYF. DNA for the CDR3: TGCGCCAGCAGCTTGGGCGGGAAAGGGAACGAGCAGTACTTC.

Ten or more counts support this clonotype. This chain joins TRBV7-9 and TRBJ1-2, with D possibly TRBD1 on 5 matching bases. Germline assignment: CDR1 SEHNR and CDR2 FQNEAQ (reference sequence). This CDR3 is 14 amino acids long. V was trimmed by 7 bases and J by 8 bases, leaving 20 bases between them. The CDR3: CASIKGTVLDGYTF. The CDR3 DNA reads as TGTGCCAGCATTAAAGGGACGGTGCTGGACGGCTACACCTTC.

The chain links TRBV21-1 to TRBJ2-5. TRBV21-1 is a listed pseudogene. The CDR3 has 16 amino acids. The CDR3 nucleotides are TGTGCCAGCAGCAAATGGGTTACGGTTTACCAAGAGACCCAGTACTTC. This gives the protein CASSKWVTVYQETQYF.

The table lists this clonotype with many counts. The chain carries TRBV20-1 and TRBJ2-5; tentatively, D is TRBD2 (6 bases). Germline assignment: CDR1 DFQATT and CDR2 SNEGSKA (reference sequence). This CDR3 contains 11 residues. In DNA, the CDR3 is TGCAGGGTTGGAGGGAGAGAGACCCAGTACTTC. Protein sequence: CRVGGRETQYF.

V is TRBV28 and J is TRBJ2-1, with 13 bases matching TRBD2. Germline V lookup: CDR1 MDHEN, CDR2 SYDVKM. The CDR3 runs to 15 residues. The trim removed 2 bases at V and 10 bases at J, leaving 5 bases unmatched. CDR3 in amino acids: CASSLGLAGDYEQFF. The CDR3, as DNA: TGTGCCAGCAGTTTAGGACTAGCGGGAGACTACGAGCAGTTCTTC.